This note documents a single TCR beta chain sequence. Distinct nucleotide sequences in the sample also encode this CDR3. This sample was included in a study of shared clonotypes between healthy human individuals. The material for each subset, its genomic DNA, was split evenly across several immunoSEQ plates. Some clones are missing from TCRdb's copy, which holds only in-frame ones; the method was immunoSEQ multiplex PCR. The sample has about 980,000 clones; 76% are singletons. Among the donors, all were Caucasian adults who lived in Nashville, Tennessee. The TCR sequence derives from a man between 18 and 29 years old in good health. Sequences were obtained from memory CD4+ T cells sorted from blood. Noted subset: CD45RA-negative fraction.

The CDR3 DNA reads TGCGCCAGCAGCTTGGGCCTCCAAGAGACCCAGTACTTC. Amino acids: CASSLGLQETQYF. This chain uses TRBV5-1 with TRBJ2-5; D is undetermined. V was cut by 0 bases and J by 1 base, with 4 bases left in between. The germline V gene encodes CDR1 SGHRS and CDR2 YFSETQ. This CDR3 is 13 amino acids long.